These 27 T cell receptor beta chains were sequenced from one sample in a study of T cells in localized non-small cell lung cancer. The assay was immunoSEQ multiplex PCR, and TCRdb's table has in-frame clones only and misses some. This sample has fewer than 25,000 clones; roughly 88% occur once, and the top ten carry less than 7%. The sequencing used PBMCs, collected before any cancer treatment. The source is a man between 40 and 69 years old with stage II lung adenocarcinoma.

The V gene is TRBV7-6, the J gene TRBJ2-7; 8 bases fit TRBD2. The V gene end was trimmed by 5 bases and the J gene end by 2 bases; junction bases not matched to a gene: 5. CDR3 length: 14 residues. Germline assignment: CDR1 SGHVS and CDR2 FNYEAQ. The CDR3 sequence is CASSRAGEAYEQYF. CDR3 coding DNA: TGTGCCAGCAGCCGAGCGGGAGAGGCCTACGAGCAGTACTTC.

The chain recombines TRBV10-3 with TRBJ2-7; the match to TRBD1 covers 10 bases. Trimming took 7 bases from V and 6 from J; bases not matched to a gene: 12. This CDR3 has 15 residues. Germline CDR1 is ENHRY and CDR2 is SYGVKD. The CDR3 protein is CAITKDRGPLPEQYF. The DNA of the CDR3 is TGTGCCATCACAAAAGACAGGGGGCCCCTGCCCGAGCAGTACTTC.

There are a few counts of this clone. The V gene is TRBV28, the J gene TRBJ2-1; TRBD2 matches at 8 bases. This CDR3 has 12 amino acids. The V segment lost 11 bases and the J segment 9 bases; nucleotides outside the gene matches: 9. CDR1 and CDR2 (germline): MDHEN, SYDVKM. DNA for the CDR3: TGTGCCTCGGAGGGACTAGAGGGTGAGCAGTTCTTC. Translating gives CASEGLEGEQFF.

The J gene is TRBJ1-2, the V gene TRBV19; tentatively, D is TRBD1 (6 bases). The ends were cut back, 1 base at V and 0 bases at J, with 12 bases in the middle. The germline V gene has CDR1 LNHDA and CDR2 SQIVND (reference sequence). The CDR3 is made up of 16 amino acids. The CDR3 coding sequence is TGTGCCAGTAGTATAGCCCCGGACAGCTCTAACTATGGCTACACCTTC. Its protein product is CASSIAPDSSNYGYTF.

The chain recombines TRBV11-2 with TRBJ1-3; no reliable D call. Trimming took 3 bases from V and 0 from J, leaving 9 bases between them. This CDR3 is 15 amino acids long. Germline CDR1 is SGHAT and CDR2 is FQNNGV. The CDR3 protein is CASSFRRNSGNTIYF. As DNA, the CDR3 is TGTGCCAGCAGCTTCCGAAGGAACTCTGGAAACACCATATATTTT.

The chain carries TRBV18 and TRBJ1-2, with D hard to call. The CDR3 has 13 residues. Per the germline V gene, CDR1 is KGHSH and CDR2 is LQKENI. Deletions cut 6 bases from V and 7 bases from J, with 15 bases between. CDR3 sequence: CASSMAPKSGYTF. The CDR3 bases are TGTGCCAGCTCGATGGCCCCAAAGAGTGGCTACACCTTC.

This chain joins TRBV5-1 and TRBJ2-1; TRBD2 matches at 10 bases. Germline assignment: CDR1 SGHRS and CDR2 YFSETQ. The CDR3 has 14 amino acids. After removal of 6 bases from V and 5 bases from J, the junction contained 5 bases not matched to a gene. The CDR3 DNA sequence: TGCGCCAGCAAAGCGGGGGGGCCGGACAATGAGCAGTTCTTC. Its protein is CASKAGGPDNEQFF.

V is TRBV6-1 and J is TRBJ1-2, with 7 bases matching TRBD1. From germline, CDR1 is MNHNS and CDR2 SASEGT. Losses at the gene ends were 0 bases for V and 4 bases for J; bases not matched to a gene: 11. The CDR3 runs to 17 residues. The CDR3 is CASSEAYQTGLSYGYTF. The CDR3 bases are TGTGCCAGCAGTGAAGCGTACCAGACAGGGCTTTCCTATGGCTACACCTTC.

The V and J genes are TRBV5-1 and TRBJ2-3, with 8 bases identical to TRBD2. CDR1 is SGHRS, CDR2 YFSETQ, per germline. The V and J ends lost 6 bases and 4 bases, in that order; junction bases with no gene match: 10. This CDR3 contains 15 residues. As DNA, the CDR3 is TGCGCCAGCACTCGGTTATCGGGGGGGCCAGATACGCAGTATTTT. It specifies CASTRLSGGPDTQYF.

Only a few counts were recorded for this clone. This chain connects TRBV7-2 to TRBJ2-7, with 7 bases aligning to TRBD1. Germline values: CDR1 SGHTA, CDR2 FQGNSA. V was clipped by 10 bases and J by 6 bases; unmatched bases: 15. This CDR3 spans 14 amino acids. CDR3 loop: CATEQGNFASEQYF. The DNA of the CDR3 is TGTGCCACCGAACAGGGGAATTTTGCTTCCGAGCAGTACTTC.

This chain joins TRBV5-1 and TRBJ1-1, with no clear D. Germline CDR1 SGHRS, CDR2 YFSETQ. CDR3 length equals 14 residues. Deletions cut 0 bases from V and 2 bases from J, with 8 bases between. CDR3 in DNA: TGCGCCAGCAGCTTGGACCCCAGTAACACTGAAGCTTTCTTT. It specifies CASSLDPSNTEAFF.

Judged by abundance, this clone is large. V gene TRBV2 combines with J gene TRBJ2-7, with D tentatively TRBD2 (6 bases). CDR3 length equals 14 residues. The V end was cut by 6 bases, the J end by 0 bases, with 12 bases between. Germline-derived CDR1 and CDR2 are SNHLY and FYNNEI. CDR3 in DNA: TGTGCCAGCAGCTCGGGACTCGTCTCCTACGAGCAGTACTTC. Translation gives CASSSGLVSYEQYF.

J is TRBJ1-2 and V is TRBV30; D possibly corresponds to TRBD1 (5 bases). V dropped 1 base and J dropped 6 bases, with 15 bases sitting between them. CDR3 length: 14 amino acids. In germline, CDR1 is GTSNPN, CDR2 SVGIG (reference sequence). This chain's CDR3 is CAWSGTLGADGYTF. CDR3 in DNA: TGTGCCTGGAGTGGAACCCTAGGGGCCGATGGCTACACCTTC.

The J gene is TRBJ2-5, the V gene TRBV27; 7 bases agree with TRBD1. V lost 10 bases and J lost 5; bases outside the gene matches: 13. The CDR3 extends over 14 amino acids. Germline loops: CDR1 MNHEY, CDR2 SMNVEV (reference sequence). CDR3 residues: CATSRGGAYETQYF. CDR3 DNA: TGTGCCACCTCAAGAGGGGGCGCTTATGAGACCCAGTACTTC.

This chain joins TRBV6-5 and TRBJ2-2; D not certain. Germline V gene sequence: CDR1 MNHEY, CDR2 SVGAGI. This CDR3 spans 13 amino acids. V was clipped by 2 bases and J by 6 bases, with 7 bases between them. CDR3 DNA: TGTGCCAGCAGTTACAGGTTCGCCGGGGAGCTGTTTTTT. Encoded protein: CASSYRFAGELFF.

The chain combines TRBV2 with TRBJ2-7; D not certain. V lost 7 bases to trimming and J lost 4 bases, with 17 bases between them. CDR1 is SNHLY and CDR2 is FYNNEI in the germline V gene. The CDR3 runs 14 residues. In DNA form, the CDR3 reads TGTGCCAGCACCCACCGCAGTGGGAAATACGAGCAGTACTTC. It encodes CASTHRSGKYEQYF.

The J gene is TRBJ1-2, the V gene TRBV9; 7 bases match TRBD1. Germline V gene data show CDR1 as SGDLS and CDR2 as YYNGEE. CDR3 length equals 15 residues. Germline trimming cut 4 bases from V and 4 bases from J; bases unmatched to any gene: 10. The CDR3 DNA follows: TGTGCCAGCAGCCCCCGGGACAGCTCTGTCTATGGCTACACCTTC. Its translation: CASSPRDSSVYGYTF.

This chain links TRBV27 with TRBJ2-1, with TRBD2 matching over 11 bases. Germline CDR1 reads MNHEY; CDR2 reads SMNVEV (reference sequence). V lost 5 bases, J lost 4 bases, and 7 bases stayed unmatched. The CDR3 contains 16 residues. The CDR3 loop is CASSLRGTSGYNEQFF. In nucleotides, the CDR3 is TGTGCCAGCAGTCTTAGGGGGACTAGCGGTTACAATGAGCAGTTCTTC.

CDR3 in DNA: TGTGCCAGCAGTTTATCGAAAGGGTTTTTTTATTACACAGATACGCAGTATTTT. It codes for CASSLSKGFFYYTDTQYF. The V gene is TRBV27, the J gene TRBJ2-3; D gene ambiguous. CDR3 length: 18 residues. CDR1 MNHEY and CDR2 SMNVEV come from the germline V gene (reference sequence). Trimming removed 0 bases at V and 2 bases at J, with 18 bases between.

The CDR3 protein is CASTGLGGYTF. CDR3 coding DNA: TGTGCCAGCACCGGGTTGGGCGGCTACACCTTC. This rearrangement joins TRBV6-6 to TRBJ1-2, with D hard to call. The germline V gene has CDR1 MNHNY and CDR2 SVGAGI (reference sequence). This CDR3 contains 11 residues. Trimming left V 7 bases short and J 8 bases short, with 11 bases between.

The V gene is TRBV7-2, the J gene TRBJ2-1; the D gene is possibly TRBD2 (7 bases). Trimming removed 2 bases at V and 7 bases at J, with 18 bases between. Germline CDR1 and CDR2: SGHTA and FQGNSA. CDR3 length: 16 residues. As DNA, the CDR3 is TGTGCCAGCAGCTTAATTGGGGGGGCCATAAGAAATGAGCAGTTCTTC. It yields the protein CASSLIGGAIRNEQFF.

The chain recombines TRBV5-1 with TRBJ2-3; 9 bases map to TRBD2. Per germline, CDR1 SGHRS and CDR2 YFSETQ. The V gene end was trimmed by 3 bases and the J gene end by 2 bases; junction bases not matched to a gene: 4. The CDR3 covers 15 residues. The CDR3 nucleotides read TGCGCCAGCAGCTCTAGCGGGATTAACACAGATACGCAGTATTTT. As protein: CASSSSGINTDTQYF.

The V call is TRBV28, the J call TRBJ2-2; D not resolved. Germline CDR1 reads MDHEN; CDR2 reads SYDVKM. Trimming left V 3 bases short and J 2 bases short, with 10 bases between. The CDR3 runs 15 residues. CDR3 nucleotide sequence: TGTGCCAGCAGTTTGCTTCCCGACAACACCGGGGAGCTGTTTTTT. It encodes CASSLLPDNTGELFF.

V usage is TRBV19 and J usage is TRBJ2-3; TRBD2 matches 8 bases. Germline lookup yields CDR1 LNHDA and CDR2 SQIVND (reference sequence). The CDR3 spans 14 residues. The ends lost 3 bases at V and 3 bases at J; junction bases unmatched: 2. The CDR3 bases are TGTGCCAGTAGTATTAGCGGGGCAACAGATACGCAGTATTTT. Translating it yields CASSISGATDTQYF.

This chain connects TRBV19 to TRBJ1-5, with D perhaps matching TRBD1 (5 bases). Between the trimmed V and J ends, which lost 8 bases and 3 bases, there was a span of 11 bases. The CDR3 runs 13 residues. Germline CDR1 LNHDA, CDR2 SQIVND (reference sequence). DNA of the CDR3: TGTGCCAGTTCTCCAGGGCTCAATCAGCCCCAGCATTTT. It specifies CASSPGLNQPQHF.

The rearrangement uses TRBV7-7 and TRBJ2-5, with 7 bases fitting TRBD1. This CDR3 spans 15 amino acids. The germline V gene has CDR1 SSHAT and CDR2 FNYEAQ (reference sequence). The V gene end was trimmed by 1 base and the J gene end by 5 bases; junction bases not matched to a gene: 7. The CDR3 bases are TGTGCCAGCAGCTTAGGGGCAGGGGGAGTGGAGACCCAGTACTTC. Translation gives CASSLGAGGVETQYF.

This clone was counted only a few times. The rearrangement links TRBV6-4 to TRBJ2-3; D is unclear. Between the trimmed V and J ends, which lost 2 bases and 0 bases, there was a span of 6 bases. The CDR3 runs 14 residues. CDR1 and CDR2 from the germline V gene are MRHNA and SNTAGT. CDR3 coding DNA: TGTGCCAGCAGTGACACCGACAGCACAGATACGCAGTATTTT. Residues: CASSDTDSTDTQYF.